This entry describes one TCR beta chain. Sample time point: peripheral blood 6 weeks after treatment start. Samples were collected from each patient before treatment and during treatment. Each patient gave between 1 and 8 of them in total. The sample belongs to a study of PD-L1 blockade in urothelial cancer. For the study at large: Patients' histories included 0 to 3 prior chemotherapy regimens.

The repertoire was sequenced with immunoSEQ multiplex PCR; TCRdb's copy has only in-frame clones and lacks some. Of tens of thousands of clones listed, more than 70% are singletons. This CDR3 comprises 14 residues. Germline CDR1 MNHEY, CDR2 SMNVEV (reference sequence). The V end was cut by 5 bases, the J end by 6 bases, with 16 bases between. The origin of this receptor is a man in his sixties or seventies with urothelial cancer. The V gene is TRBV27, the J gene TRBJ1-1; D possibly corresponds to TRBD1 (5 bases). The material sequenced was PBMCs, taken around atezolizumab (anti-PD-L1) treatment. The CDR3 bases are TGTGCCAGCAGTGCAAGCTCAGGGTATTCTGAAGCTTTCTTT. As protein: CASSASSGYSEAFF.